This is a list of T cell receptor beta chains from one sample in a study of blood T cell repertoires in COVID-19. TCRdb's table, derived via immunoSEQ multiplex PCR, lists solely in-frame clones and lacks some. The sample contains roughly 100,000 clones, 75% to 90% of which appear only once. Sequenced input: peripheral blood. The origin of the receptors is a man between 60 and 75 years old with acute or convalescent COVID-19. Both conserved end residues are part of each CDR3. A D gene is named only where the DNA matches it firmly. Size tells how often a clone was seen (once, few, many) or the class of an expanded clone, and some rows leave it out.

size,D,V,J,CDR3,DNA
NA,NA,TRBV5-1,TRBJ2-1,CASSLENLAGHNEQFF,TGCGCCAGCAGCTTGGAGAATTTGGCGGGTCACAATGAGCAGTTCTTC
NA,NA,TRBV9,TRBJ2-2,CASSARTGTGELFF,TGTGCCAGCAGCGCCCGGACTGGAACCGGGGAGCTGTTTTTT
once,NA,TRBV11-2,TRBJ1-5,CASSPYGDSNQPQHF,TGTGCCAGCAGTCCCTACGGGGATAGCAATCAGCCCCAGCATTTT
NA,TRBD1,TRBV18,TRBJ1-2,CASSPGQLQHNYGYTF,TGTGCCAGCTCACCGGGACAGCTTCAGCATAACTATGGCTACACCTTC
NA,NA,TRBV5-6,TRBJ1-1,CASSPGVPREAFF,TGTGCCAGCAGTCCAGGGGTCCCACGAGAAGCTTTCTTT
NA,TRBD1,TRBV30,TRBJ1-5,CAWSVQGANNQPQHF,TGTGCCTGGAGTGTACAGGGGGCTAACAATCAGCCCCAGCATTTT
few,NA,TRBV14,TRBJ1-3,CASSHPGAGNTIYF,TGTGCCAGCAGCCATCCCGGAGCGGGGAACACCATATATTTT
once,NA,TRBV7-9,TRBJ2-1,CASSLGAGFTDNEQFF,TGTGCCAGCAGCTTGGGCGCCGGTTTCACCGACAATGAGCAGTTCTTC
NA,NA,TRBV24-1,TRBJ1-2,CATSETANGGEGYTF,TGTGCCACCAGTGAAACTGCGAACGGGGGTGAGGGCTACACCTTC
NA,TRBD1,TRBV29-1,TRBJ1-3,CSVTTGSRNTIYF,TGCAGCGTTACGACAGGGTCCAGAAACACCATATATTTT
NA,NA,TRBV19,TRBJ1-3,CASSIRQISGNTIYF,TGTGCCAGTAGTATCCGACAGATCTCTGGAAACACCATATATTTT